The 29 T cell receptor beta chains listed next were all sequenced from one sample in a study of metastatic and nonmetastatic thyroid tumors. Patients were all untreated before their thyroid surgery. TCRdb redid the clone calls on the PCR reads using MiXCR. The repertoire has about 62,000 clones, 4% to 4.5% of them found once; the top ten carry around 22%. The sequencing input was blood. These receptors were obtained from a female donor with papillary thyroid cancer or a benign thyroid nodule (not recorded which). Some clones in this sample may be carry-over from other donors' samples.

There are many counts of this clone. The CDR3 spells CASSISGQDTQYF. CDR3 in DNA: TGTGCCAGTAGTATCTCCGGGCAGGATACGCAGTATTTT. The V gene is TRBV19, the J gene TRBJ2-3; D ambiguous. Trimming pared 3 bases from V and 6 bases from J, leaving 10 bases between. Germline-derived CDR1 and CDR2 are LNHDA and SQIVND (reference sequence). CDR3 length: 13 residues.

This clone has at least ten counts. This chain uses TRBV6-1 with TRBJ1-1, with 10 bases aligning to TRBD1. Germline CDR1 reads MNHNS; CDR2 reads SASEGT. The CDR3 spans 15 residues. V was clipped by 5 bases and J by 3 bases; unmatched bases: 6. This CDR3 reads CASSYGTGAHTEAFF. The CDR3 bases are TGTGCCAGCAGTTACGGGACAGGGGCGCACACTGAAGCTTTCTTT.

This clone was observed a handful of times. The V gene is TRBV6-1, the J gene TRBJ1-1; D may be TRBD1 (5 bases). V lost 2 bases to trimming and J lost 0 bases, with 10 bases between them. From germline, CDR1 is MNHNS and CDR2 SASEGT. The CDR3 length is 15 residues. The CDR3 loop reads CASSESGRVNTEAFF. The CDR3 bases are TGTGCCAGCAGTGAATCCGGCAGGGTGAACACTGAAGCTTTCTTT.

Notes on this clone: A clone one base away is much larger, so this may be a read error. This CDR3 is also generated by other DNA sequences in the sample. As DNA, the CDR3 is TGTGCCAGCAGCTTGAGGTTTTCTGGGACAGGGATTCAAGAGACCCAGTACTTC. This sequence encodes CASSLRFSGTGIQETQYF. V usage is TRBV7-9 and J usage is TRBJ2-5; 9 positions match TRBD1. CDR3 length: 18 amino acids. Germline V gene sequence: CDR1 SEHNR, CDR2 FQNEAQ (reference sequence). V lost 3 bases and J lost 2; bases outside the gene matches: 13.

This clone was picked up many times. V and J are TRBV3-1 and TRBJ2-1; D is perhaps TRBD2 (6 bases). The germline V and J ends were trimmed by 4 bases and 6 bases, with 10 bases remaining between them. Germline V gene sequence: CDR1 LGHDT, CDR2 YNNKEL (reference sequence). CDR3 length: 13 residues. CDR3: CASSRGDTNEQFF. In nucleotides, the CDR3 is TGTGCCAGCAGCCGCGGGGATACCAATGAGCAGTTCTTC.

The chain has TRBV12-3 or TRBV12-4 and TRBJ2-6; D is ambiguous. V was trimmed by 6 bases and J by 3 bases, leaving 21 bases between them. This CDR3 is built from 18 residues. CDR3 in amino acids: CASSLNGWSASGANVLTF. For the CDR3, the DNA is TGTGCCAGCAGCTTGAATGGCTGGAGTGCTAGTGGGGCCAACGTCCTGACTTTC.

This clone was observed a few times. The CDR3 spells CASSPPSPIASHTGELFF. DNA for the CDR3: TGTGCCAGTAGTCCCCCTTCCCCCATAGCCTCCCACACCGGGGAGCTGTTTTTT. The rearrangement joins TRBV19 to TRBJ2-2; no clear D. Between the trimmed V and J ends, which lost 5 bases and 3 bases, there was a span of 22 bases. This CDR3 has 18 amino acids. CDR1 is LNHDA, CDR2 SQIVND, per germline (reference sequence).

To note about this clone: A single base separates this from a much larger clone, so it may be a read error. The CDR3 protein is CAISLQVVDTEAFF. The CDR3 DNA sequence: TGTGCCATCAGCCTACAGGTGGTAGACACTGAAGCTTTCTTT. The chain uses TRBV10-3 and TRBJ1-1; D perhaps matches TRBD1 (5 bases). From germline, CDR1 is ENHRY and CDR2 SYGVKD. The CDR3 has 14 residues. V was pared by 6 bases and J by 3 bases, with 14 bases between.

This clone was seen repeatedly, ten times or more. Relative to the germline gene, one junction end is altered; a read error may explain this. V usage is TRBV7-7 and J usage is TRBJ2-5, with D perhaps TRBD1 or TRBD2 (5 bases each). This CDR3 is built from 14 residues. Germline assignment: CDR1 SSHAT and CDR2 FNYEAQ (reference sequence). DNA for the CDR3: TGTGCTAGCAGCTCGGGCCGGGGCAGGGAGACCCAGTACTTC. Amino acids: CASSSGRGRETQYF.

The chain links TRBV5-1 to TRBJ2-7, with TRBD1 matching 10 bases. This CDR3 comprises 14 residues. Germline V CDR1 and CDR2: SGHRS, YFSETQ. With V trimmed by 4 bases and J by 2 bases, 3 bases remained unmatched. CDR3 residues: CASSTGQGAYEQYF. The CDR3 bases are TGCGCCAGCAGCACCGGACAGGGGGCCTACGAGCAGTACTTC. The full variable domain, in which reference TRBV5-1 and TRBJ2-7 provide the parts outside the CDR3, is KAGVTQTPRYLIKTRGQQVTLSCSPISGHRSVSWYQQTPGQGLQFLFEYFSETQRNKGNFPGRFSGRQFSNSRSEMNVSTLELGDSALYLCASSTGQGAYEQYFGPGTRLTVT.

This clone was counted at least ten times. The rearrangement joins TRBV20-1 to TRBJ2-7; D not resolved. Germline-derived CDR1 and CDR2 are DFQATT and SNEGSKA (reference sequence). This CDR3 comprises 12 residues. With 5 bases removed from V and 2 bases from J, the gap between germline ends came to 10 bases. The CDR3, as DNA: TGCAGTGCTTTCCCGGCCACCTACGAGCAGTACTTC. Encoded protein: CSAFPATYEQYF.

This clone was detected ten times or more. The V gene is TRBV6-5, the J gene TRBJ2-3; 9 positions match TRBD2. This CDR3 is 17 amino acids long. The V gene's germline CDR1 is MNHEY and CDR2 SVGAGI. With V trimmed by 0 bases and J by 2 bases, 6 bases remained unmatched. The CDR3 DNA reads as TGTGCCAGCAGTTACTCGAGCGGGACTAGCAACACAGATACGCAGTATTTT. Translating it yields CASSYSSGTSNTDTQYF.

In this sample, this clone turned up a few times. J is TRBJ2-1 and V is TRBV28; the match to TRBD1 covers 8 bases. With V trimmed by 5 bases and J by 4 bases, 7 bases remained unmatched. From germline, CDR1 is MDHEN and CDR2 SYDVKM. The CDR3 loop spans 15 amino acids. The CDR3 here is CASSTPGTGYNEQFF. CDR3 nucleotides: TGTGCCAGCAGTACTCCCGGGACAGGATACAATGAGCAGTTCTTC.

A few counts support this clone. A much larger clone sits a single nucleotide away, making a read error possible. The chain couples TRBV5-1 to TRBJ1-5, with D uncertain. The germline V gene has CDR1 SGHRS and CDR2 YFSETQ. Trimming pared 5 bases from V and 3 bases from J, leaving 15 bases between. The CDR3 sequence is 15 residues long. The CDR3 DNA is TGCGCCAGCAGAAGGTGGCCTTGGACCAATCAGCCCCAGCATTTT. Protein sequence: CASRRWPWTNQPQHF.

This clone was seen repeatedly, ten times or more. This chain connects TRBV12-3 or TRBV12-4 to TRBJ2-3; 7 bases are a match to TRBD1. The CDR3 runs 16 residues. Trimming took 4 bases from V and 2 from J; bases not matched to a gene: 9. CDR3 sequence: CASSSPQGRTTDTQYF. In nucleotides, the CDR3 is TGTGCCAGCAGTTCCCCACAGGGGCGAACCACAGATACGCAGTATTTT.

In this sample, this clone turned up many times. The chain uses TRBV9 and TRBJ2-1, with unresolved D. Germline values: CDR1 SGDLS, CDR2 YYNGEE. V lost 3 bases and J lost 5, with 12 bases in between. The CDR3 length is 14 residues. The CDR3 loop is CASSESSSHNEQFF. CDR3 DNA sequence: TGTGCCAGCAGCGAGTCGAGTTCCCACAATGAGCAGTTCTTC.

The J gene is TRBJ1-1, the V gene TRBV7-3; 8 bases match TRBD1. This CDR3 comprises 15 residues. Germline V gene data show CDR1 as SGHTA and CDR2 as FQGTGA. Trimming took 2 bases from V and 1 from J; bases not matched to a gene: 3. Written as DNA, the CDR3 is TGTGCCAGCAGCTTACTCGGACAGGGGAACACTGAAGCTTTCTTT. This sequence encodes CASSLLGQGNTEAFF.

J is TRBJ1-1 and V is TRBV28; D is uncertain. Germline-derived CDR1 and CDR2 are MDHEN and SYDVKM. The CDR3 covers 14 residues. Trimming removed 2 bases at V and 1 base at J, with 8 bases between. This CDR3 reads CASSLGGKNTEAFF. Here the CDR3 DNA reads TGTGCCAGCAGTTTAGGAGGCAAGAACACTGAAGCTTTCTTT.

This clone was counted many times. At the DNA level, this CDR3 is encoded by other sequences in the same sample as well. The rearrangement links TRBV10-3 to TRBJ2-5; 7 nucleotides align to TRBD2. The V gene's germline CDR1 is ENHRY and CDR2 SYGVKD. CDR3 size: 14 residues. The V gene end was trimmed by 3 bases and the J gene end by 2 bases; junction bases not matched to a gene: 3. The CDR3 spells CAISDSSGQETQYF. DNA of the CDR3: TGTGCCATCAGTGACTCTAGCGGTCAAGAGACCCAGTACTTC.

As concerns this clone: A junction boundary mismatches the germline segment, possibly from a read error. The sample carries other DNA sequences with the same CDR3. CDR3 loop: CASSEERRRVYNEQFF. CDR3 DNA sequence: TGTGCCAGCAGTGAGGAAAGAAGGCGAGTATACAATGAACAGTTCTTC. This rearrangement joins TRBV2 to TRBJ2-1; no reliable D call. CDR1 and CDR2 (germline): SNHLY, FYNNEI. The CDR3 is 16 residues long.

V and J are TRBV20-1 and TRBJ2-7; 8 bases line up with TRBD1. Germline V gene data show CDR1 as DFQATT and CDR2 as SNEGSKA (reference sequence). V shed 1 base and J 1 base; nucleotides not matched to a gene: 6. This CDR3 has 15 residues. The CDR3 DNA sequence: TGCAGTGCTAGAGCTAGTACAGGGGGTTCCTACGAGCAGTACTTC. Translation gives CSARASTGGSYEQYF.

This clone was counted a few times. This clone may be a read error of a much larger clone one base away. Other DNA sequences of this sample code for an identical CDR3. The rearrangement uses TRBV7-9 and TRBJ1-4, with 8 bases fitting TRBD1. CDR1 and CDR2 (germline): SEHNR, FQNEAQ (reference sequence). The CDR3 extends over 15 amino acids. Here the CDR3 DNA reads TGTGCCAGCAGCGATGATAACAGGGGGAATGAGAAACTGTTTTTT. Its translation is CASSDDNRGNEKLFF.

This clone was counted at least ten times. The chain recombines TRBV12-3 or TRBV12-4 with TRBJ1-5; D may be TRBD1 (5 bases). Trimming removed 5 bases at V and 3 bases at J, with 14 bases between. This CDR3 is 15 amino acids long. CDR3 in amino acids: CASSRWDHNNQPQHF. CDR3 nucleotides: TGTGCCAGCAGTCGCTGGGACCACAACAATCAGCCCCAGCATTTT.

In its sample, this clone was seen a few times. This clone may be a read error of a much larger clone one base away. This sequence joins TRBV7-9 and TRBJ2-1; D gene ambiguous. The CDR3 sequence is 11 residues long. Trimming removed 7 bases from V and 14 bases from J, with 15 bases in between. Per the germline V gene, CDR1 is SEHNR and CDR2 is FQNEAQ (reference sequence). CDR3 in amino acids: CASIPQAVEFF. CDR3 DNA sequence: TGTGCCAGCATTCCCCAAGCCGTTGAGTTCTTC.

This clone was seen at least ten times. V usage is TRBV10-1 and J usage is TRBJ2-5, with a tentative D call TRBD1 (5 bases). The ends were cut back, 3 bases at V and 2 bases at J, with 10 bases in the middle. The CDR3 covers 14 residues. Germline V gene lookup returns CDR1 WNHNN and CDR2 SYGVQD (reference sequence). CDR3 region: CASSETGGQETQYF. The CDR3 coding sequence is TGCGCCAGCAGTGAAACAGGTGGACAAGAGACCCAGTACTTC.

In its sample, this clone was seen many times. This chain joins TRBV15 and TRBJ1-6, with D hard to call. Per germline, CDR1 LNHNV and CDR2 YYDKDF (reference sequence). With 8 bases removed from V and 1 base from J, the gap between germline ends came to 12 bases. This CDR3 contains 15 residues. CDR3 sequence reads: CATSKESSYNSPLHF. In DNA form, the CDR3 reads TGTGCCACCTCTAAGGAGAGTTCCTATAATTCACCCCTCCACTTT.

In its sample, this clone was seen many times. This sequence joins TRBV6-1 and TRBJ2-7, with TRBD2 matching over 12 bases. The ends lost 5 bases at V and 4 bases at J; junction bases unmatched: 3. Germline assignment: CDR1 MNHNS and CDR2 SASEGT. The CDR3 extends over 14 amino acids. CDR3 DNA: TGTGCCAGCAGTTCGACTAGCGGGGGTTACGAGCAGTACTTC. This codes for CASSSTSGGYEQYF.

This clone has a handful of counts. The V gene is TRBV20-1, the J gene TRBJ2-1; TRBD2 matches 8 bases. This CDR3 has 15 residues. The V and J ends lost 0 bases and 5 bases, in that order; junction bases with no gene match: 6. Looked up from germline, CDR1 is DFQATT and CDR2 is SNEGSKA (reference sequence). CDR3 bases: TGCAGTGCTAGAGATCTAACTAGCGGTAACAATGAGCAGTTCTTC. This sequence encodes CSARDLTSGNNEQFF.

This clone was recorded a few times. For the CDR3, the DNA is TGTGCCACCAGCAGAGTAGCCAATATGAGCGGGAGGAAGGTGTCGGATACGCAGTATTTT. Protein: CATSRVANMSGRKVSDTQYF. The genes are TRBV15 and TRBJ2-3, with 9 bases aligning to TRBD2. Trimming at V came to 1 base and at J to 6 bases, leaving 20 bases not matched to a gene. Germline CDR1 is LNHNV and CDR2 is YYDKDF (reference sequence). The CDR3 spans 20 residues.